Presented here are 2 T cell receptor beta chains from one specimen sequenced in a study of post-analysis software for immune sequencing data. Incorporated into the TCR beta cDNA libraries were unique molecular identifiers, which served to reduce PCR and sequencing biases. Each CDR3 protein is one row after TCRdb ran MiXCR on the PCR reads. The sample consists of 500,000 to 600,000 distinct CDR3 sequences, about 40% of them appearing once. Whole-study findings and limits: About 5 TRBV segments were significantly more frequent in patients than in controls. TRBV5-6, TRBV5-1 and TRBV20-1 were among these segments.

These receptors' targets are unknown. The material sequenced was blood. Source of these receptors: a girl aged 10-17 years with multiple sclerosis.

V is TRBV7-6 and J is TRBJ2-1, with 7 positions matching TRBD1. Germline CDR1 SGHVS, CDR2 FNYEAQ. Unmatched junction bases numbered 13, after V lost 3 bases and J lost 5 bases. The CDR3 runs to 17 residues. CDR3 in DNA: TGTGCCAGCAGCTTCACCGGGACAGCCCGGACCCACAATGAGCAGTTCTTC. This gives the protein CASSFTGTARTHNEQFF.

The rearrangement joins TRBV24-1 to TRBJ2-3; 11 bases map to TRBD2. The germline CDR1 and CDR2 sequences are KGHDR and SFDVKD. Losses at the gene ends were 3 bases for V and 6 bases for J; bases not matched to a gene: 10. The CDR3 covers 17 residues. The CDR3 reads CATSDLRTSGPRDTQYF. The CDR3, as DNA: TGTGCCACCAGTGATCTTCGGACTAGCGGGCCAAGGGATACGCAGTATTTT.